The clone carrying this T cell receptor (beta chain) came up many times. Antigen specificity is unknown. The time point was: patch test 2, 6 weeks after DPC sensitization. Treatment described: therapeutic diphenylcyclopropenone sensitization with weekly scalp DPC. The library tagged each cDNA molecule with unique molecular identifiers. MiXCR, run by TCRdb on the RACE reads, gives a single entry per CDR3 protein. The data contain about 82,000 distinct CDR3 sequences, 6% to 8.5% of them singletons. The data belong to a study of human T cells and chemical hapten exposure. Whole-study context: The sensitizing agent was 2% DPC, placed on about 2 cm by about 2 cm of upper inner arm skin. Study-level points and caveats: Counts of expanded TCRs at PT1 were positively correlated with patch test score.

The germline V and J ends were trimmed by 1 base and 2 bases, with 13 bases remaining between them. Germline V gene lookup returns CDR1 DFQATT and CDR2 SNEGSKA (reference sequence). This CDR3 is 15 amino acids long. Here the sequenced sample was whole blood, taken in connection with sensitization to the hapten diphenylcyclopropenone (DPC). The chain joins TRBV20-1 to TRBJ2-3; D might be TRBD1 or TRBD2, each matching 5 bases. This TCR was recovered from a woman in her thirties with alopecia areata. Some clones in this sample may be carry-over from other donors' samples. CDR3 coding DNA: TGCAGTGCTAGAGTGGGACGCGTCCTCACAGATACGCAGTATTTT. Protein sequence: CSARVGRVLTDTQYF.